The rows below give T cell receptor beta chains drawn from one sample of a study of blood T cell repertoires in COVID-19. Method: immunoSEQ multiplex PCR; TCRdb's copy keeps in-frame clones and lacks some. The sample yields fewer than 350,000 clones, 87% seen once. Sequenced material: peripheral blood. The receptors shown here come from a man in his thirties or forties with COVID-19, enrolled during active disease. Each CDR3 is given with its conserved first and last residue. A D gene is named only where the DNA matches it firmly. Size is stated for part of the rows, as once, few or many counts, or as a class when the clone is expanded.

CDR3aa: CASSWTIPGELFF; CDR3nt: TGTGCCAGCAGTTGGACTATCCCCGGGGAGCTGTTTTTT; j_gene: TRBJ2-2; len: 13; abundance: NA; v_gene: TRBV6-2/TRBV6-3; d_gene: NA
CDR3aa: CAISGVEYGYTF; CDR3nt: TGTGCCATCAGTGGCGTAGAGTATGGCTACACCTTC; j_gene: TRBJ1-2; len: 12; abundance: NA; v_gene: TRBV10-3; d_gene: NA
CDR3aa: CASKLAGGLVDTQYF; CDR3nt: TGCGCCAGCAAACTAGCGGGGGGGCTGGTAGATACGCAGTATTTT; j_gene: TRBJ2-3; len: 15; abundance: NA; v_gene: TRBV5-1; d_gene: TRBD2
CDR3aa: CASSLGLAPDTQYF; CDR3nt: TGTGCCAGCAGCTTAGGACTAGCTCCAGATACGCAGTATTTT; j_gene: TRBJ2-3; len: 14; abundance: NA; v_gene: TRBV7-2; d_gene: TRBD2
CDR3aa: CASSPGASGGGETQYF; CDR3nt: TGTGCCAGCAGCCCTGGGGCTAGCGGGGGGGGAGAGACCCAGTACTTC; j_gene: TRBJ2-5; len: 16; abundance: NA; v_gene: TRBV4-2; d_gene: TRBD2
CDR3aa: CASSARDRGPGELFF; CDR3nt: TGTGCCAGCAGCGCCCGGGACAGGGGGCCCGGGGAGCTGTTTTTT; j_gene: TRBJ2-2; len: 15; abundance: NA; v_gene: TRBV5-6; d_gene: TRBD1
CDR3aa: CASSKQGKAYGYTF; CDR3nt: TGTGCCAGTAGTAAACAGGGGAAGGCCTATGGCTACACCTTC; j_gene: TRBJ1-2; len: 14; abundance: NA; v_gene: TRBV19; d_gene: TRBD1
CDR3aa: CASSLPGHSYEQYF; CDR3nt: TGTGCCAGCAGTCTTCCGGGACATTCCTACGAGCAGTACTTC; j_gene: TRBJ2-7; len: 14; abundance: NA; v_gene: TRBV28; d_gene: NA
CDR3aa: CASSQGDRGESTEAFF; CDR3nt: TGTGCCAGCAGCCAAGGGGACAGGGGGGAGAGCACTGAAGCTTTCTTT; j_gene: TRBJ1-1; len: 16; abundance: NA; v_gene: TRBV3-1/TRBV3-2; d_gene: TRBD1
CDR3aa: CAWSRRAYRGRSPSSYNSPLHF; CDR3nt: TGTGCCTGGAGTCGACGGGCCTACAGGGGGCGAAGCCCTAGCTCCTATAATTCACCCCTCCACTTT; j_gene: TRBJ1-6; len: 22; abundance: NA; v_gene: TRBV30; d_gene: TRBD1
CDR3aa: CASSQYNPGQVYNEQFF; CDR3nt: TGTGCCAGCTCACAATATAACCCGGGACAGGTTTACAATGAGCAGTTCTTC; j_gene: TRBJ2-1; len: 17; abundance: NA; v_gene: TRBV18; d_gene: TRBD1
CDR3aa: CASSSTGDGYEQYF; CDR3nt: TGTGCCAGCAGCTCGACAGGGGATGGCTACGAGCAGTACTTC; j_gene: TRBJ2-7; len: 14; abundance: NA; v_gene: TRBV9; d_gene: TRBD1
CDR3aa: CASSLTGTGNTEAFF; CDR3nt: TGTGCCAGCAGCTTGACCGGGACAGGGAACACTGAAGCTTTCTTT; j_gene: TRBJ1-1; len: 15; abundance: NA; v_gene: TRBV5-8; d_gene: TRBD1
CDR3aa: CASSIVNSGAYEQFF; CDR3nt: TGTGCCAGTAGTATAGTAAATAGCGGGGCCTATGAGCAGTTCTTC; j_gene: TRBJ2-1; len: 15; abundance: NA; v_gene: TRBV19; d_gene: TRBD2
CDR3aa: CATSRDRDRAYEQYF; CDR3nt: TGTGCCACCAGCAGAGATAGGGACAGGGCCTACGAGCAGTACTTC; j_gene: TRBJ2-7; len: 15; abundance: few; v_gene: TRBV15; d_gene: TRBD1
CDR3aa: CASSLFAGILSGNTIYF; CDR3nt: TGTGCCAGCAGTTTATTCGCAGGGATACTCTCTGGAAACACCATATATTTT; j_gene: TRBJ1-3; len: 17; abundance: NA; v_gene: TRBV28; d_gene: NA
CDR3aa: CASGLLFEDSGEQYF; CDR3nt: TGTGCTAGTGGTTTGCTCTTTGAGGATTCGGGCGAGCAGTACTTC; j_gene: TRBJ2-7; len: 15; abundance: NA; v_gene: TRBV12-5; d_gene: NA
CDR3aa: CASTLAGEIQHF; CDR3nt: TGTGCCAGCACCCTAGCGGGGGAGATCCAGCATTTT; j_gene: TRBJ1-5; len: 12; abundance: once; v_gene: TRBV12-3/TRBV12-4; d_gene: NA
CDR3aa: CASSLDRGNQPQHF; CDR3nt: TGTGCCAGCAGCTTGGACAGGGGCAATCAGCCCCAGCATTTT; j_gene: TRBJ1-5; len: 14; abundance: few; v_gene: TRBV7-2; d_gene: TRBD1
CDR3aa: CASSLEGQSYSNQPQHF; CDR3nt: TGTGCCAGCAGCTTGGAGGGACAGAGCTATAGCAATCAGCCCCAGCATTTT; j_gene: TRBJ1-5; len: 17; abundance: NA; v_gene: TRBV5-8; d_gene: TRBD1
CDR3aa: CASSPPNGQETQYF; CDR3nt: TGTGCCAGCTCACCACCGAACGGGCAAGAGACCCAGTACTTC; j_gene: TRBJ2-5; len: 14; abundance: NA; v_gene: TRBV18; d_gene: NA
CDR3aa: CASSPRLAGLTGELFF; CDR3nt: TGTGCCAGCAGCCCCAGACTAGCGGGACTCACCGGGGAGCTGTTTTTT; j_gene: TRBJ2-2; len: 16; abundance: NA; v_gene: TRBV9; d_gene: TRBD2
CDR3aa: CATSRDSIQETQYF; CDR3nt: TGTGCCACCAGCAGAGATAGTATCCAAGAGACCCAGTACTTC; j_gene: TRBJ2-5; len: 14; abundance: NA; v_gene: TRBV15; d_gene: NA
CDR3aa: CASSSAINSYEQYF; CDR3nt: TGTGCCAGCAGCTCAGCCATCAACTCCTACGAGCAGTACTTC; j_gene: TRBJ2-7; len: 14; abundance: NA; v_gene: TRBV7-2; d_gene: NA
CDR3aa: CASSKGQGVNEKLFF; CDR3nt: TGTGCCAGCAGCAAGGGACAGGGGGTAAATGAAAAACTGTTTTTT; j_gene: TRBJ1-4; len: 15; abundance: NA; v_gene: TRBV5-6; d_gene: TRBD1
CDR3aa: CASNLRGRNTGELFF; CDR3nt: TGTGCCAGCAATCTCAGGGGGCGAAACACCGGGGAGCTGTTTTTT; j_gene: TRBJ2-2; len: 15; abundance: NA; v_gene: TRBV27; d_gene: TRBD1
CDR3aa: CASSQGGAGTHEQYF; CDR3nt: TGTGCCAGCAGTCAAGGGGGGGCCGGGACCCACGAGCAGTACTTC; j_gene: TRBJ2-7; len: 15; abundance: NA; v_gene: TRBV6-2/TRBV6-3; d_gene: NA
CDR3aa: CASSVEGEGLQGELFF; CDR3nt: TGTGCCAGCAGCGTAGAGGGGGAGGGCCTCCAAGGGGAGCTGTTTTTT; j_gene: TRBJ2-2; len: 16; abundance: few; v_gene: TRBV9; d_gene: NA
CDR3aa: CASTPGSSGNYEQYF; CDR3nt: TGTGCCAGCACTCCGGGCTCTAGCGGGAACTACGAGCAGTACTTC; j_gene: TRBJ2-7; len: 15; abundance: NA; v_gene: TRBV28; d_gene: TRBD2
CDR3aa: CASSVAGQGVFGNTIYF; CDR3nt: TGTGCCAGCAGCGTAGCGGGTCAGGGGGTATTTGGAAACACCATATATTTT; j_gene: TRBJ1-3; len: 17; abundance: NA; v_gene: TRBV9; d_gene: TRBD1
CDR3aa: CASSLDRAGGTQETQYF; CDR3nt: TGTGCCAGCAGCTTAGATAGGGCGGGGGGAACGCAAGAGACCCAGTACTTC; j_gene: TRBJ2-5; len: 17; abundance: NA; v_gene: TRBV7-2; d_gene: TRBD2
CDR3aa: CASKDRADEAFF; CDR3nt: TGTGCCAGTAAGGACAGGGCCGATGAAGCTTTCTTT; j_gene: TRBJ1-1; len: 12; abundance: NA; v_gene: TRBV19; d_gene: TRBD1
CDR3aa: CASSWGLAFPDTQYF; CDR3nt: TGTGCCAGCAGCTGGGGACTAGCTTTCCCAGATACGCAGTATTTT; j_gene: TRBJ2-3; len: 15; abundance: NA; v_gene: TRBV11-2; d_gene: TRBD2
CDR3aa: CASSQDPRGFNYNSPLHF; CDR3nt: TGTGCCAGCAGCCAAGATCCCAGGGGATTCAACTATAATTCACCCCTCCACTTT; j_gene: TRBJ1-6; len: 18; abundance: once; v_gene: TRBV3-1/TRBV3-2; d_gene: NA
CDR3aa: CASSSGAGYRNTEAFF; CDR3nt: TGTGCCAGCAGCTCAGGGGCAGGGTATAGGAACACTGAAGCTTTCTTT; j_gene: TRBJ1-1; len: 16; abundance: few; v_gene: TRBV7-9; d_gene: NA
CDR3aa: CATSDFSGSSYNEQFF; CDR3nt: TGTGCCACCAGTGATTTTAGCGGGAGCTCCTACAATGAGCAGTTCTTC; j_gene: TRBJ2-1; len: 16; abundance: NA; v_gene: TRBV24-1; d_gene: TRBD2
CDR3aa: CATSRDKNRAQAFF; CDR3nt: TGTGCCACCAGCAGAGATAAGAACAGGGCGCAAGCTTTCTTT; j_gene: TRBJ1-1; len: 14; abundance: few; v_gene: TRBV15; d_gene: NA
CDR3aa: CASSYSRGGNEQYF; CDR3nt: TGTGCCAGCAGTTACTCAAGAGGGGGAAACGAGCAGTACTTC; j_gene: TRBJ2-7; len: 14; abundance: NA; v_gene: TRBV6-5; d_gene: NA
CDR3aa: CASSYSPPREQYF; CDR3nt: TGTGCCAGCAGTTACTCCCCTCCCCGCGAGCAGTACTTC; j_gene: TRBJ2-7; len: 13; abundance: NA; v_gene: TRBV6-6; d_gene: NA
CDR3aa: CASSVGGEDSQQYF; CDR3nt: TGTGCCAGCAGCGTAGGGGGGGAAGACAGTCAGCAGTACTTC; j_gene: TRBJ2-7; len: 14; abundance: NA; v_gene: TRBV9; d_gene: NA
CDR3aa: CASSPPGTAHEQYF; CDR3nt: TGTGCCAGCTCACCACCAGGGACAGCGCACGAGCAGTACTTC; j_gene: TRBJ2-7; len: 14; abundance: NA; v_gene: TRBV18; d_gene: TRBD1
CDR3aa: CSVAGQANPNYGYTF; CDR3nt: TGCAGCGTTGCGGGACAGGCCAATCCTAACTATGGCTACACCTTC; j_gene: TRBJ1-2; len: 15; abundance: NA; v_gene: TRBV29-1; d_gene: TRBD1
CDR3aa: CASSIEKTGSSYEQYF; CDR3nt: TGTGCCAGTAGTATAGAAAAGACAGGTTCCTCCTACGAGCAGTACTTC; j_gene: TRBJ2-7; len: 16; abundance: NA; v_gene: TRBV19; d_gene: NA
CDR3aa: CASKQGGTDTQYF; CDR3nt: TGTGCCAGCAAACAGGGGGGCACAGATACGCAGTATTTT; j_gene: TRBJ2-3; len: 13; abundance: NA; v_gene: TRBV6-5; d_gene: TRBD1
CDR3aa: CASRRYPGQENNSPLHF; CDR3nt: TGTGCAAGTCGCCGATATCCGGGACAGGAAAACAATTCACCCCTCCACTTT; j_gene: TRBJ1-6; len: 17; abundance: many; v_gene: TRBV12-2; d_gene: NA
CDR3aa: CASRTTGSSYNEQFF; CDR3nt: TGTGCCAGCAGGACTACAGGGAGCTCCTACAATGAGCAGTTCTTC; j_gene: TRBJ2-1; len: 15; abundance: NA; v_gene: TRBV5-4; d_gene: NA
CDR3aa: CSASLRLAPAYEQYF; CDR3nt: TGCAGTGCTAGTCTGCGACTAGCGCCGGCCTACGAGCAGTACTTC; j_gene: TRBJ2-7; len: 15; abundance: NA; v_gene: TRBV20-1; d_gene: TRBD2
CDR3aa: CAWSLTGTGRYTIYF; CDR3nt: TGTGCCTGGAGTCTAACCGGGACAGGGAGATACACCATATATTTT; j_gene: TRBJ1-3; len: 15; abundance: NA; v_gene: TRBV30; d_gene: TRBD1